This is a list of T cell receptor beta chains from one sample in a study of OX40 agonist ivuxolimab in advanced cancers. Generated by immunoSEQ multiplex PCR, the TCRdb table keeps only in-frame clones and is missing some. The sample lists more than 55,000 clones; about 88% were seen once. The source material was CD4+ or CD8+ T cells sorted from blood, sampled in a trial of the OX40 agonist ivuxolimab. The receptor set was obtained from an adult with an advanced solid tumor such as melanoma, head and neck, liver or kidney cancer. The CDR3 runs from the conserved cysteine through the conserved F or W. Each record gives: V gene, J gene, D gene, clone size, CDR3 protein, CDR3 DNA. A D gene is named only where the DNA matches it firmly. The size field is filled for only some rows; it gives once, few, many or a size class.

v_call: TRBV27; j_call: TRBJ1-2; d_call: -; clone_size: -; cdr3_aa: CASRPSGQGGYTF; cdr3_nt: TGTGCCAGCAGGCCCTCAGGGCAAGGCGGCTACACCTTC
v_call: TRBV4-3; j_call: TRBJ1-2; d_call: TRBD1; clone_size: few; cdr3_aa: CASSQSDRGYSVGYTF; cdr3_nt: TGCGCCAGCAGCCAGTCCGACAGGGGGTATTCGGTTGGCTACACCTTC
v_call: TRBV11-2; j_call: TRBJ1-1; d_call: TRBD1; clone_size: -; cdr3_aa: CASSGQGMKGEAFF; cdr3_nt: TGTGCCAGCAGCGGACAGGGAATGAAGGGGGAAGCTTTCTTT
v_call: TRBV5-1; j_call: TRBJ1-1; d_call: -; clone_size: -; cdr3_aa: CASSLGQLSVTEAFF; cdr3_nt: TGCGCCAGCAGCTTGGGACAGCTCTCGGTCACTGAAGCTTTCTTT
v_call: TRBV5-1; j_call: TRBJ1-4; d_call: -; clone_size: -; cdr3_aa: CASSSQNRVEEKLFF; cdr3_nt: TGCGCCAGCAGCTCTCAAAACAGGGTTGAGGAAAAACTGTTTTTT
v_call: TRBV9; j_call: TRBJ2-1; d_call: -; clone_size: few; cdr3_aa: CASSVAGGALSSYNEQFF; cdr3_nt: TGTGCCAGCAGCGTAGCTGGGGGGGCGTTAAGCTCCTACAATGAGCAGTTCTTC
v_call: TRBV7-2; j_call: TRBJ2-1; d_call: -; clone_size: -; cdr3_aa: CASSLTRRDEQFF; cdr3_nt: TGTGCCAGCAGCTTAACAAGGAGGGATGAGCAGTTCTTC
v_call: TRBV2; j_call: TRBJ2-3; d_call: TRBD1; clone_size: -; cdr3_aa: CASRDRGPQYF; cdr3_nt: TGTGCCAGCAGGGACAGGGGTCCGCAGTATTTT
v_call: TRBV4-2; j_call: TRBJ2-5; d_call: -; clone_size: -; cdr3_aa: CASSPIAQETQYF; cdr3_nt: TGTGCCAGCAGCCCGATAGCACAAGAGACCCAGTACTTC
v_call: TRBV12-5; j_call: TRBJ2-5; d_call: -; clone_size: -; cdr3_aa: CASGPLETQYF; cdr3_nt: TGTGCTAGTGGCCCTCTAGAGACCCAGTACTTC
v_call: TRBV5-4; j_call: TRBJ2-1; d_call: -; clone_size: -; cdr3_aa: CASSSRGALQYNEQFF; cdr3_nt: TGTGCCAGCAGCTCAAGGGGCGCATTACAGTACAATGAGCAGTTCTTC
v_call: TRBV19; j_call: TRBJ2-2; d_call: -; clone_size: -; cdr3_aa: CASRTGFTGELFF; cdr3_nt: TGTGCCAGTAGAACAGGATTCACCGGGGAGCTGTTTTTT
v_call: TRBV7-9; j_call: TRBJ2-5; d_call: -; clone_size: -; cdr3_aa: CASSPNRDPTETQYF; cdr3_nt: TGTGCCAGCAGCCCAAACAGGGATCCAACTGAGACCCAGTACTTC
v_call: TRBV5-1; j_call: TRBJ2-2; d_call: -; clone_size: -; cdr3_aa: CASSFGHLTTGELFF; cdr3_nt: TGCGCCAGCAGCTTTGGACACCTGACAACCGGGGAGCTGTTTTTT
v_call: TRBV5-1; j_call: TRBJ1-2; d_call: -; clone_size: -; cdr3_aa: CASSFTGSVNYGYTF; cdr3_nt: TGCGCCAGCAGCTTTACGGGCTCCGTCAACTATGGCTACACCTTC
v_call: TRBV19; j_call: TRBJ1-6; d_call: -; clone_size: once; cdr3_aa: CASSMGNALHF; cdr3_nt: TGTGCCAGTAGTATGGGTAACGCCCTCCACTTT
v_call: TRBV5-4; j_call: TRBJ2-1; d_call: TRBD2; clone_size: -; cdr3_aa: CASHSGGGTNEQFF; cdr3_nt: TGTGCCAGTCACAGCGGGGGGGGGACCAATGAGCAGTTCTTC
v_call: TRBV7-2; j_call: TRBJ1-3; d_call: -; clone_size: -; cdr3_aa: CASSLISTSGNTIYF; cdr3_nt: TGTGCCAGCAGCTTAATTTCGACCTCTGGAAACACCATATATTTT
v_call: TRBV29-1; j_call: TRBJ2-5; d_call: TRBD1; clone_size: -; cdr3_aa: CSVAHRGEETQYF; cdr3_nt: TGCAGCGTTGCCCACAGGGGCGAAGAGACCCAGTACTTC
v_call: TRBV4-1; j_call: TRBJ1-6; d_call: -; clone_size: few; cdr3_aa: CASSLQGNYNSPLHF; cdr3_nt: TGCGCCAGCAGCCTACAGGGAAACTATAATTCACCCCTCCACTTT